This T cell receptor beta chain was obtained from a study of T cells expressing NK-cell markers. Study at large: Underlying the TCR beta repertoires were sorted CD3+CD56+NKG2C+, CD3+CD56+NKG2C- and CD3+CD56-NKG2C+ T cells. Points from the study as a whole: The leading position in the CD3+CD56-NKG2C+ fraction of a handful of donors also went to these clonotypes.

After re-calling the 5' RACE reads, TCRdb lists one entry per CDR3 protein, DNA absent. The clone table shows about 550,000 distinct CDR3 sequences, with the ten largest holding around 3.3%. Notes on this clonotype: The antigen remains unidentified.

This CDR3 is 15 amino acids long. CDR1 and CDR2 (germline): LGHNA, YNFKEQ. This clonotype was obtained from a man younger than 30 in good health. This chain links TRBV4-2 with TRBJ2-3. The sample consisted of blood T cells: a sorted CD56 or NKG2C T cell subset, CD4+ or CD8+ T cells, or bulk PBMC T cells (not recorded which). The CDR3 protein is CASSQDIVGSDTQYF.